The T cell receptor (beta chain) described here comes from a study of cytomegalovirus exposure and HLA in healthy donors. Whole-study results and caveats: A later examination showed that TCR association rates differed by HLA locus, with DRB1 most and HLA-C fewest. Reportedly, a later analysis found an Asian-associated ancestry cluster had fewer N-insertions than the roughly 700-donor mean. The later analysis indicated that the majority of CMV-associated TCR beta chains appeared HLA-restricted.

Primers for the PCR totalled 60 Vbeta and 13 Jbeta. Measured with immunoSEQ multiplex PCR; TCRdb has only the in-frame clones, and not every one. In the table there are around 140,000 clones, roughly three quarters of which are singletons. The CDR3 sequence is 14 residues long. In germline, CDR1 is MNHEY, CDR2 SMNVEV (reference sequence). Germline trimming cut 2 bases from V and 8 bases from J; bases unmatched to any gene: 2. This clone showed up just once. Its target is unknown. The chain recombines TRBV27 with TRBJ1-6, with 8 bases fitting TRBD1. This TCR derives from a male donor in good health and CMV-seronegative. Sequenced sample: PBMCs. For the CDR3, the DNA is TGTGCCAGCAGTTTAGACAGGGGTTATTCACCCCTCCACTTT. Translating gives CASSLDRGYSPLHF.